The text below deals with one TCR beta chain. The antigen is unknown. The entry originates in a study of T-cell memory formation after mild COVID-19. Germline loops: CDR1 LGHDT, CDR2 YNNKEL (reference sequence). Trimming at V came to 2 bases and at J to 4 bases, leaving 6 bases not matched to a gene. The CDR3 covers 15 residues. TCRdb recomputed calls from the 5' RACE reads with MiXCR, one row per CDR3 protein. The sample has some 150,000 distinct CDR3 sequences; about 19% are singletons. The study, taken as a whole, reports: Cross-reactive memory appears to have joined, as suggested by some responding clones showing up in pre-infection memory.

The gene calls are TRBV3-1 and TRBJ1-2; 8 bases line up with TRBD1. Sequencing used PBMCs or a T cell subset sorted from them (not recorded which). The TCR was taken from an adult woman who had mild COVID-19 (a few samples of this study predate the infection). Cell type and time point are not known. Written as DNA, the CDR3 is TGTGCCAGCAGCCAACCCAGACAGGGGACCTATGGCTACACCTTC. This gives the protein CASSQPRQGTYGYTF.